The clone carrying this T cell receptor beta chain was observed a handful of times. No antigen is known for it. TCRdb's copy holds only in-frame clones and misses some; the assay was immunoSEQ multiplex PCR. The sample consists of over 6,500 clones, around 82% of them appearing once. The data were obtained in a study of PD-1 blockade in classical Hodgkin lymphoma. Study-level points and caveats: Complete responders matched newly diagnosed patients in baseline diversity.

Trimming removed 2 bases at V and 4 bases at J, with 10 bases between. CDR3 length: 13 amino acids. Germline CDR1 and CDR2: SGHTS and YDEGEE. Time point indicated: cycle 4 day 1 (C4D1), after six to seven weeks of nivolumab. No patient escaped relapse after autologous stem cell transplantation, and brentuximab vedotin exposure varied. Sequenced here: peripheral blood mononuclear cells (PBMCs), sampled before the fourth cycle of nivolumab. The sequence came from a human donor with classical Hodgkin lymphoma. The rearrangement uses TRBV5-8 and TRBJ2-7; a weak D match, TRBD2 (5 bases). CDR3 sequence: CASSLAVGYEQYF. CDR3 DNA: TGTGCCAGCAGCTTAGCGGTGGGTTACGAGCAGTACTTC.